A single T cell receptor (beta chain) is shown here with its context. Its antigen is not known. The sample comes from a study of yellow fever vaccine responses in identical twins. From the RT-PCR reads, TCRdb called clonotypes with MiXCR, one entry per CDR3 protein. Of about 2,500 distinct CDR3 sequences in the sample, roughly 83% were seen once. Regarding the study as a whole: Twin vaccine T cell responses reportedly seemed partly convergent, partly personalized.

CDR1 DFQATT and CDR2 SNEGSKA come from the germline V gene (reference sequence). The CDR3 has 15 amino acids. The V and J ends lost 1 base and 6 bases respectively, with 16 bases between them. V is TRBV20-1 and J is TRBJ2-1, with D possibly TRBD2 on 7 matching bases. The source of this sequence is a woman aged 18-29 years who received the yellow fever vaccine. The starting material was T cells from blood (PBMCs), unsorted or a sorted subset (not recorded which), obtained before or after yellow fever vaccination (not recorded which). The CDR3 region is CSARVGGPLGNEQFF. The CDR3 DNA follows: TGCAGTGCTAGAGTGGGGGGGCCCTTAGGCAATGAGCAGTTCTTC.